These T cell receptor beta chains were read from a single sample in a study of T cells in Graves' hyperthyroidism and ophthalmopathy. TCRdb independently ran MiXCR on the multiplex PCR reads; one entry per CDR3 protein. Among 280,000 or so distinct CDR3 sequences, 25% to 30% were seen once, and the ten largest hold about 30%. Sequencing was performed on blood. These receptors were collected from a man aged 40-50 years with Graves' hyperthyroidism that later progressed to Graves' ophthalmopathy. Each CDR3 is given with its conserved first and last residue. A D gene is named only where the DNA matches it firmly. Clone size is given for some rows only: seen once, a few or many times, or a class if the clone is expanded.

d_gene: NA; len: 12; j_gene: TRBJ1-1; abundance: many; v_gene: TRBV28; CDR3aa: CASSLENTEAFF; CDR3nt: TGTGCCAGCAGTTTAGAGAACACTGAAGCTTTCTTT
d_gene: NA; len: 13; j_gene: TRBJ1-5; abundance: few; v_gene: TRBV6-2/TRBV6-3; CDR3aa: CASRVASNQPQHF; CDR3nt: TGTGCCAGCAGGGTTGCGAGCAATCAGCCCCAGCATTTT
d_gene: NA; len: 16; j_gene: TRBJ2-2; abundance: NA; v_gene: TRBV28; CDR3aa: CASSPHRQTNTGELFF; CDR3nt: TGTGCCAGCAGTCCCCACAGACAAACGAACACCGGGGAGCTGTTTTTT
d_gene: TRBD1; len: 13; j_gene: TRBJ1-5; abundance: few; v_gene: TRBV5-1; CDR3aa: CASSSDGQGPQHF; CDR3nt: TGCGCCAGCAGCTCGGACGGACAGGGGCCCCAGCATTTT
d_gene: NA; len: 14; j_gene: TRBJ2-7; abundance: NA; v_gene: TRBV12-3/TRBV12-4; CDR3aa: CASSPGVARMEQYF; CDR3nt: TGTGCCAGCAGTCCCGGGGTAGCGAGAATGGAGCAGTACTTC
d_gene: NA; len: 14; j_gene: TRBJ1-2; abundance: many; v_gene: TRBV6-1; CDR3aa: CASGPTRGDYGYTF; CDR3nt: TGTGCCAGCGGCCCAACTAGGGGTGACTATGGCTACACCTTC
d_gene: TRBD1; len: 13; j_gene: TRBJ1-5; abundance: many; v_gene: TRBV19; CDR3aa: CASSIQGDQPQHF; CDR3nt: TGTGCCAGTAGTATCCAGGGGGATCAGCCCCAGCATTTT
d_gene: NA; len: 15; j_gene: TRBJ2-7; abundance: NA; v_gene: TRBV28; CDR3aa: CASSPLIQTGYEQYF; CDR3nt: TGTGCCAGCAGCCCATTAATCCAGACAGGTTACGAGCAGTACTTC
d_gene: NA; len: 16; j_gene: TRBJ1-2; abundance: many; v_gene: TRBV6-5; CDR3aa: CASSYSAGAVYYGYTF; CDR3nt: TGTGCCAGCAGTTACTCGGCAGGGGCCGTCTACTATGGCTACACCTTC
d_gene: TRBD1; len: 15; j_gene: TRBJ1-6; abundance: NA; v_gene: TRBV6-5; CDR3aa: CASSYSGQVGSPLHF; CDR3nt: TGTGCCAGCAGTTACTCAGGACAGGTTGGCTCACCCCTCCACTTT
d_gene: NA; len: 13; j_gene: TRBJ1-1; abundance: many; v_gene: TRBV6-1; CDR3aa: CASSERQPFEAFF; CDR3nt: TGTGCCAGCAGTGAAAGACAGCCATTTGAAGCTTTCTTT
d_gene: NA; len: 15; j_gene: TRBJ2-7; abundance: few; v_gene: TRBV11-3; CDR3aa: CASSLGAGLLYEQYF; CDR3nt: TGTGCCAGCAGCTTAGGGGCAGGACTTCTCTACGAGCAGTACTTC
d_gene: NA; len: 13; j_gene: TRBJ2-5; abundance: many; v_gene: TRBV2; CDR3aa: CASRRGAGETQYF; CDR3nt: TGTGCCAGCAGGAGGGGCGCAGGAGAGACCCAGTACTTC
d_gene: TRBD2; len: 16; j_gene: TRBJ2-2; abundance: many; v_gene: TRBV30; CDR3aa: CAWSWTSPTNTGELFF; CDR3nt: TGTGCCTGGAGTTGGACTAGTCCCACGAACACCGGGGAGCTGTTTTTT
d_gene: NA; len: 13; j_gene: TRBJ2-5; abundance: NA; v_gene: TRBV12-3/TRBV12-4; CDR3aa: CASAKPPDETQYF; CDR3nt: TGTGCCAGCGCCAAGCCACCGGACGAGACCCAGTACTTC
d_gene: TRBD1; len: 13; j_gene: TRBJ1-2; abundance: many; v_gene: TRBV13; CDR3aa: CASSYTGEYGYTF; CDR3nt: TGTGCCAGCAGCTACACAGGGGAATATGGCTACACCTTC
d_gene: NA; len: 15; j_gene: TRBJ1-1; abundance: many; v_gene: TRBV7-9; CDR3aa: CASSLGGLRETEAFF; CDR3nt: TGTGCCAGCAGCTTAGGAGGGTTGAGGGAAACTGAAGCTTTCTTT
d_gene: NA; len: 11; j_gene: TRBJ2-7; abundance: many; v_gene: TRBV30; CDR3aa: CAWSVRSVQYF; CDR3nt: TGTGCCTGGAGTGTACGGTCGGTGCAGTACTTC
d_gene: NA; len: 17; j_gene: TRBJ1-1; abundance: few; v_gene: TRBV6-4; CDR3aa: CASSDRFLWDVNTEAFF; CDR3nt: TGTGCCAGCAGTGACCGGTTCTTGTGGGACGTGAACACTGAAGCTTTCTTT
d_gene: NA; len: 14; j_gene: TRBJ2-7; abundance: NA; v_gene: TRBV6-1; CDR3aa: CASSEWGTHYEQYF; CDR3nt: TGTGCCAGCAGTGAGTGGGGGACCCACTACGAGCAGTACTTC
d_gene: NA; len: 13; j_gene: TRBJ1-1; abundance: many; v_gene: TRBV6-2/TRBV6-3; CDR3aa: CASTQDGNTEAFF; CDR3nt: TGTGCCAGCACCCAGGACGGGAACACTGAAGCTTTCTTT
d_gene: TRBD1; len: 14; j_gene: TRBJ2-4; abundance: many; v_gene: TRBV10-3; CDR3aa: CAIRDRELADIQYF; CDR3nt: TGTGCCATCAGAGACAGGGAGTTGGCGGACATTCAGTACTTC
d_gene: TRBD2; len: 16; j_gene: TRBJ2-7; abundance: many; v_gene: TRBV6-5; CDR3aa: CASSPREREGTYEQYF; CDR3nt: TGTGCCAGCAGTCCCCGCGAGCGGGAGGGAACCTACGAGCAGTACTTC
d_gene: NA; len: 14; j_gene: TRBJ1-2; abundance: many; v_gene: TRBV7-9; CDR3aa: CASSFGGDYYGYTF; CDR3nt: TGTGCCAGCAGCTTCGGGGGTGACTACTATGGCTACACCTTC
d_gene: TRBD2; len: 14; j_gene: TRBJ2-7; abundance: many; v_gene: TRBV12-3/TRBV12-4; CDR3aa: CASSLGLASYEQYF; CDR3nt: TGTGCCAGCAGTCTCGGACTAGCTTCCTACGAGCAGTACTTC
d_gene: NA; len: 15; j_gene: TRBJ2-7; abundance: many; v_gene: TRBV4-1; CDR3aa: CASSQEVGGPYEQYF; CDR3nt: TGCGCCAGCAGCCAAGAGGTGGGTGGGCCCTACGAGCAGTACTTC